This T cell receptor (beta chain) was sequenced during a study of blood T cell repertoires in COVID-19. CDR3 length: 15 amino acids. V was pared by 5 bases and J by 2 bases, with 13 bases between. Germline-derived CDR1 and CDR2 are MNHEY and SMNVEV (reference sequence). As originally analysed: Amplification of reference gene primers provided the estimated nucleated cell counts. The method was immunoSEQ multiplex PCR; TCRdb's version includes in-frame clones alone and lacks a portion of them. V and J calls and clone size are those listed in that table; D and trimming were worked out from the DNA. Of 88,000 or so clones detected, approximately 82% appear once; the ten largest clones hold roughly 9%.

The origin of this receptor is a human donor in a cohort sampled during active COVID-19. The chain employs TRBV27 and TRBJ2-1; tentatively, D is TRBD1 (6 bases). Sequencing input: peripheral blood. This CDR3 reads CASSPQGLTYNEQFF. CDR3 DNA sequence: TGTGCCAGCAGTCCCCAGGGGTTGACCTACAATGAGCAGTTCTTC.